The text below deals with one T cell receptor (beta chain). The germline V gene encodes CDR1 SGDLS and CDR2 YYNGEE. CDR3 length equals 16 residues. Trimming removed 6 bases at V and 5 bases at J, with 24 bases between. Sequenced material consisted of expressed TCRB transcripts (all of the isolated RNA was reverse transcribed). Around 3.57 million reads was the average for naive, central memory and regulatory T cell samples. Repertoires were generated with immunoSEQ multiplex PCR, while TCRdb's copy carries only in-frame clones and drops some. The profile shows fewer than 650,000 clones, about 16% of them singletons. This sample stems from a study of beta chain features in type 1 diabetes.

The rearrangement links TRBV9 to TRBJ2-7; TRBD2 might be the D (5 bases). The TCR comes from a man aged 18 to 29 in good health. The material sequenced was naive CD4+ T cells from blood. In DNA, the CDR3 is TGTGCCAGCAACCCAGAGGAGGAGTTTAAAGTCCACGAGCAGTACTTC. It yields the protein CASNPEEEFKVHEQYF.